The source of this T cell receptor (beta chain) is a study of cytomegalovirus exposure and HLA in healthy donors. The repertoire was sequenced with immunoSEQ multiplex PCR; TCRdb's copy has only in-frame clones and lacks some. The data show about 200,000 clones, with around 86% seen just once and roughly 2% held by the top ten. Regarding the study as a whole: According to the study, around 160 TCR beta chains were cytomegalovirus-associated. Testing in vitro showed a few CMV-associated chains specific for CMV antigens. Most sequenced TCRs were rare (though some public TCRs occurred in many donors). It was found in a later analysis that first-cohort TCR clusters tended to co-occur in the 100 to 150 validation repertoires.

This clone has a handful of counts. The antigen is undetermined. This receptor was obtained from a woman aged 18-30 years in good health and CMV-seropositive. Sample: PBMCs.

CDR3 DNA: TGTGCCAGCAGCTTTACCCGGGGGGACACTGAAGCTTTCTTT. This codes for CASSFTRGDTEAFF. This chain joins TRBV6-6 and TRBJ1-1; TRBD1 is a possible D gene (5 bases). The CDR3 covers 14 residues. Germline CDR1 is MNHNY and CDR2 is SVGAGI (reference sequence). V shed 6 bases and J shed 3 bases, with 14 bases lying between them.